The 4 T cell receptor beta chains presented below share a single source sample, sequenced in a study of T cell responses to AZD1222 COVID-19 vaccine. Only in-frame clones appear in the TCRdb table, and some are missing; sequencing was by immunoSEQ multiplex PCR. The sample holds approximately 80,000 clones, about 90% seen once. Specimen: peripheral blood, collected on day 0 of AZD1222 vaccination. The origin of the receptors is an adult in good health.

The J gene is TRBJ1-6, the V gene TRBV30; D remains ambiguous. This CDR3 is built from 15 residues. V dropped 3 bases and J dropped 5 bases, with 14 bases sitting between them. Germline loops: CDR1 GTSNPN, CDR2 SVGIG (reference sequence). The DNA for the CDR3 is TGTGCCTGGAGAGGTAGACAAACGAATAATTCACCCCTCCACTTT. Encoded protein: CAWRGRQTNNSPLHF.

The rearrangement uses TRBV2 and TRBJ2-2, with 14 bases identical to TRBD2. CDR1 SNHLY and CDR2 FYNNEI come from the germline V gene. This CDR3 is built from 18 residues. The junction had 9 bases not matched to a gene; V was cut back by 5 bases and J by 4 bases. Here the CDR3 reads CASSSKTSGGARTGELFF. The CDR3 bases are TGTGCCAGCAGTTCAAAGACTAGCGGGGGGGCTCGCACCGGGGAGCTGTTTTTT. Combining the CDR3 with reference TRBV2 and TRBJ2-2 gives the whole variable domain EPEVTQTPSHQVTQMGQEVILRCVPISNHLYFYWYRQILGQKVEFLVSFYNNEISEKSEIFDDQFSVERPDGSNFTLKIRSTKLEDSAMYFCASSSKTSGGARTGELFFGEGSRLTVL.

CDR3 DNA: TGTGCCAGCAGCGTAGGGGGGATACAGGAAAAACTGTTTTTT. Its protein product is CASSVGGIQEKLFF. J is TRBJ1-4 and V is TRBV9; tentatively, D is TRBD1 (5 bases). V was pared by 0 bases and J by 8 bases, with 11 bases between. This CDR3 is built from 14 residues. CDR1 is SGDLS and CDR2 is YYNGEE in the germline V gene.

This clone turned up a few times. V is TRBV27 and J is TRBJ2-7, with 10 bases lining up with TRBD2. This CDR3 is built from 14 residues. Germline values: CDR1 MNHEY, CDR2 SMNVEV (reference sequence). The trim removed 6 bases at V and 0 bases at J, leaving 2 bases unmatched. The CDR3 spells CASSTSGTSYEQYF. The CDR3 bases are TGTGCCAGCAGCACTAGCGGGACCTCCTACGAGCAGTACTTC.